A single sample is the source of the 26 T cell receptor beta chains below, sequenced in a study of shared clonotypes between healthy human individuals. Repertoires were generated with immunoSEQ multiplex PCR, while TCRdb's copy carries only in-frame clones and drops some. Here the sample spans around 2,000,000 clones, about 95% being singletons. The naive CD8 fraction comprised CD45RO-negative cells positively selected for CCR7 and excluded terminally differentiated effector memory CD45RA+ cells. The sample was naive CD8+ T cells sorted from blood. These receptor sequences come from a man in his late teens or twenties in good health.

The DNA for the CDR3 is TGTGCCAGCAGTTCTCCATTACTTCTAGACAGGGTTCACACTGAAGCTTTCTTT. Translated: CASSSPLLLDRVHTEAFF. The rearrangement links TRBV2 to TRBJ1-1; 7 nucleotides line up with TRBD1. V gave up 5 bases and J gave up 3 bases; unmatched junction bases: 18. CDR1 is SNHLY, CDR2 FYNNEI, per germline. The CDR3 totals 18 residues.

The chain combines TRBV5-5 with TRBJ2-7; D ambiguous. V shed 1 base and J shed 5 bases, with 16 bases lying between them. The CDR3 has 15 amino acids. Germline V gene lookup returns CDR1 SGHKS and CDR2 YYEKEE (reference sequence). CDR3 region: CASSLSPRAPDEQYF. CDR3 in DNA: TGTGCCAGCAGCTTGTCTCCCCGGGCCCCTGACGAGCAGTACTTC.

The chain uses TRBV11-2 and TRBJ2-1; 7 bases fit TRBD1. The CDR3 runs 15 residues. The V segment lost 2 bases and the J segment 4 bases; nucleotides outside the gene matches: 5. Germline-derived CDR1 and CDR2 are SGHAT and FQNNGV. The CDR3 sequence: CASSLKTGAYNEQFF. The CDR3 DNA is TGTGCCAGCAGCTTAAAAACAGGGGCGTACAATGAGCAGTTCTTC.

The chain uses TRBV10-3 and TRBJ2-1; D is ambiguous. This CDR3 spans 12 amino acids. Trimming took off 2 bases at V and 9 bases at J, with 8 bases between the two ends. Looked up from germline, CDR1 is ENHRY and CDR2 is SYGVKD. The CDR3: CAISELVTEQFF. CDR3 bases: TGTGCCATCAGTGAGCTGGTTACTGAGCAGTTCTTC.

This rearrangement joins TRBV19 to TRBJ1-6; 9 bases are shared with TRBD1. Unmatched junction bases numbered 6, after V lost 5 bases and J lost 10 bases. Germline lookup yields CDR1 LNHDA and CDR2 SQIVND (reference sequence). The CDR3 length is 14 residues. The CDR3 DNA reads as TGTGCCAGTAGTCCACAGGGGGCGAACTCACCCCTCCACTTT. This encodes CASSPQGANSPLHF.

The rearrangement joins TRBV7-6 to TRBJ1-6; D is undetermined. Germline CDR1 and CDR2: SGHVS and FNYEAQ. V lost 2 bases, J lost 0 bases, and 8 bases lay in between. CDR3 length: 16 amino acids. CDR3 residues: CASSLLGSSYNSPLHF. Written as DNA, the CDR3 is TGTGCCAGCAGCTTATTAGGGAGCTCCTATAATTCACCCCTCCACTTT.

The rearrangement links TRBV28 to TRBJ2-5, with D maybe TRBD2 (5 bases). V gave up 2 bases and J gave up 2 bases, with 9 bases separating them. This CDR3 spans 14 amino acids. Germline lookup yields CDR1 MDHEN and CDR2 SYDVKM. Here the CDR3 reads CASSLGSLQETQYF. CDR3 nucleotides: TGTGCCAGCAGTTTAGGGAGCTTACAAGAGACCCAGTACTTC.

The V gene is TRBV11-2, the J gene TRBJ1-1; no clear D. Germline values: CDR1 SGHAT, CDR2 FQNNGV. The V gene lost 0 bases and the J gene lost 0 bases, with 11 bases spanning the gap. The CDR3 runs 16 residues. The CDR3 nucleotides are TGTGCCAGCAGCTTAGATTTTACACCCATGAACACTGAAGCTTTCTTT. Protein product: CASSLDFTPMNTEAFF.

The V gene is TRBV5-1, the J gene TRBJ2-3, with TRBD1 matching 8 bases. CDR3 length equals 20 residues. With 3 bases clipped from V and 0 bases from J, the junction kept 18 bases outside the gene matches. Germline CDR1 is SGHRS and CDR2 is YFSETQ. CDR3 sequence (DNA): TGCGCCAGCAGCTCCATTCCGGGACAGGACTTATCTACTAGCACAGATACGCAGTATTTT. It is translated as CASSSIPGQDLSTSTDTQYF.

This sequence joins TRBV6-1 and TRBJ1-2, with D uncertain. The length of the CDR3 is 20 residues. Trimming shortened V by 0 bases and J by 6 bases, and 29 bases separated the two germline ends. Per germline, CDR1 MNHNS and CDR2 SASEGT. CDR3 protein: CASSEAKTETVTKRRHGYTF. DNA for the CDR3: TGTGCCAGCAGTGAAGCAAAAACCGAAACAGTAACGAAGAGGCGGCATGGCTACACCTTC.

The CDR3 is CATSPEGTDTQYF. The CDR3 DNA is TGTGCCACCTCCCCGGAGGGCACAGATACGCAGTATTTT. V and J are TRBV7-9 and TRBJ2-3, with D possibly being TRBD2 (5 bases). Germline lookup yields CDR1 SEHNR and CDR2 FQNEAQ (reference sequence). The CDR3 contains 13 residues. Trimming cost V 10 bases and J 1 base, with 12 bases left between them.

J is TRBJ1-4 and V is TRBV28, with 9 bases that match TRBD1. V lost 5 bases to trimming and J lost 7 bases; unmatched junction nucleotides: 8. Germline assignment: CDR1 MDHEN and CDR2 SYDVKM. The CDR3 has 15 residues. The CDR3 coding sequence is TGTGCCAGCAGTCCCGACAGGGGGTATGGTGAAAAACTGTTTTTT. Translated, it gives CASSPDRGYGEKLFF.

This clone was found a few times. Here the CDR3 reads CASSLAGSSGNTIYF. CDR3 sequence (DNA): TGTGCCAGCAGCTTAGCCGGGAGCTCTGGAAACACCATATATTTT. The chain carries TRBV7-9 and TRBJ1-3, with D unclear. From germline, CDR1 is SEHNR and CDR2 FQNEAQ (reference sequence). The CDR3 loop spans 15 amino acids. Trimming removed 0 bases from V and 0 bases from J, with 6 bases in between.

This clone was observed a few times. V usage is TRBV11-2 and J usage is TRBJ2-2, with TRBD1 as a possible D gene (5 bases). The germline gives CDR1 SGHAT, CDR2 FQNNGV. The CDR3 has 14 amino acids. Between the trimmed V and J ends, which lost 5 bases and 3 bases, there was a span of 10 bases. DNA of the CDR3: TGTGCCAGCAGCCCCCAAGGGGACACCGGGGAGCTGTTTTTT. Its translation: CASSPQGDTGELFF. Combining the CDR3 with reference TRBV11-2 and TRBJ2-2 gives the whole variable domain EAGVAQSPRYKIIEKRQSVAFWCNPISGHATLYWYQQILGQGPKLLIQFQNNGVVDDSQLPKDRFSAERLKGVDSTLKIQPAKLEDSAVYLCASSPQGDTGELFFGEGSRLTVL.

The V gene is TRBV7-9, the J gene TRBJ1-2; D not resolved. CDR1 SEHNR and CDR2 FQNEAQ come from the germline V gene (reference sequence). The V and J ends lost 2 bases and 6 bases respectively, with 16 bases between them. This CDR3 is 15 amino acids long. DNA for the CDR3: TGTGCCAGCAGCTTAAGCACACTCAACCCTGATGGCTACACCTTC. Encoded protein: CASSLSTLNPDGYTF.

The chain uses TRBV5-4 and TRBJ2-7; D unclear. Per the germline V gene, CDR1 is SGHNT and CDR2 is YYREEE (reference sequence). The V and J ends lost 0 bases and 6 bases respectively, with 7 bases between them. CDR3 length: 12 residues. The CDR3 sequence: CASSLGDIEQYF. In DNA form, the CDR3 reads TGTGCCAGCAGCTTGGGGGATATCGAGCAGTACTTC. The full variable domain, with the rest looked up from reference TRBV5-4 and TRBJ2-7, is ETGVTQSPTHLIKTRGQQVTLRCSSQSGHNTVSWYQQALGQGPQFIFQYYREEENGRGNFPPRFSGLQFPNYSSELNVNALELDDSALYLCASSLGDIEQYFGPGTRLTVT.

This rearrangement joins TRBV4-1 to TRBJ2-5; 11 bases align to TRBD2. CDR3 size: 18 residues. Unmatched junction bases numbered 11, after V lost 0 bases and J lost 5 bases. Per germline, CDR1 MGHRA and CDR2 YSYEKL. CDR3 in amino acids: CASSQESPLAGGYETQYF. CDR3 DNA: TGCGCCAGCAGCCAAGAGTCACCTCTAGCGGGGGGATACGAGACCCAGTACTTC.

This clone was counted a single time. This sequence joins TRBV7-9 and TRBJ1-3, with D unclear. CDR1 SEHNR and CDR2 FQNEAQ come from the germline V gene (reference sequence). V was cut by 3 bases and J by 6 bases, with 12 bases left in between. The length of the CDR3 is 14 residues. For the CDR3, the DNA is TGTGCCAGCAGCTTTATTTTAGGCGAAAACACCATATATTTT. Protein sequence: CASSFILGENTIYF.

V usage is TRBV25-1 and J usage is TRBJ2-7; 10 nucleotides match TRBD2. The length of the CDR3 is 17 residues. Per germline, CDR1 MGHDK and CDR2 SYGVNS. V lost 3 bases, J lost 2 bases, and 10 bases stayed unmatched. For the CDR3, the DNA is TGTGCCAGCAGTGATCGTGAGGGGCTAGCGGGAGCCTACGAGCAGTACTTC. Translating gives CASSDREGLAGAYEQYF.

This sequence joins TRBV10-3 and TRBJ1-1; the D is unclear. The length of the CDR3 is 12 residues. The germline V gene has CDR1 ENHRY and CDR2 SYGVKD. Trimming stripped 7 bases from V and 2 bases from J, with 8 bases between. This CDR3 reads CAINGGNTEAFF. The CDR3 nucleotides are TGTGCCATCAACGGCGGAAACACTGAAGCTTTCTTT.

This chain joins TRBV5-5 and TRBJ2-3; no clear D gene. In germline, CDR1 is SGHKS, CDR2 YYEKEE (reference sequence). This CDR3 has 15 residues. The ends were cut back, 4 bases at V and 0 bases at J, with 12 bases in the middle. The CDR3 loop is CASSLNKDSTDTQYF. CDR3 bases: TGTGCCAGCAGCCTTAACAAAGATAGCACAGATACGCAGTATTTT.

V is TRBV5-4 and J is TRBJ2-1, with 9 bases lining up with TRBD2. Trimming cost V 5 bases and J 7 bases; bases outside gene matches: 7. Germline CDR1 and CDR2: SGHNT and YYREEE (reference sequence). CDR3 length equals 14 residues. CDR3: CASRTAGGPNEQFF. As DNA, the CDR3 is TGTGCCAGCAGAACGGCGGGGGGGCCAAATGAGCAGTTCTTC.

V gene TRBV7-9 combines with J gene TRBJ2-7, with a tentative D call TRBD1 (6 bases). Trimming left V 3 bases short and J 7 bases short, with 16 bases between. This CDR3 is built from 14 residues. Germline V gives CDR1 SEHNR, CDR2 FQNEAQ (reference sequence). CDR3 bases: TGTGCCAGCAGCTTTGCAGGGGTGTATTGGGAGCAGTACTTC. Translation: CASSFAGVYWEQYF. Complete variable domain (other parts from reference TRBV7-9 and TRBJ2-7): DTGVSQNPRHKITKRGQNVTFRCDPISEHNRLYWYRQTLGQGPEFLTYFQNEAQLEKSRLLSDRFSAERPKGSFSTLEIQRTEQGDSAMYLCASSFAGVYWEQYFGPGTRLTVT.

The chain uses TRBV9 and TRBJ2-5; either TRBD1 or TRBD2 may supply D (6 bases each). Germline CDR1 is SGDLS and CDR2 is YYNGEE. The V gene lost 4 bases and the J gene lost 3 bases, with 16 bases spanning the gap. CDR3 length: 15 residues. This CDR3 is CASSTYGQREETQYF. The CDR3 DNA sequence: TGTGCCAGCAGCACCTATGGACAGCGGGAAGAGACCCAGTACTTC.

This clone was counted a single time. The chain links TRBV7-9 to TRBJ1-5, with D possibly matching TRBD1 (5 bases). Trimming shortened V by 3 bases and J by 5 bases, and 14 bases separated the two germline ends. The CDR3 loop spans 15 amino acids. Germline CDR1 and CDR2: SEHNR and FQNEAQ (reference sequence). The CDR3 DNA reads as TGTGCCAGCAGCTTTGGAGGGGCCCCCCATCAGCCCCAGCATTTT. Translated, it gives CASSFGGAPHQPQHF.

The table lists this clone with a count of one. This chain uses TRBV6-5 with TRBJ2-7; TRBD2 aligns across 12 bases. The CDR3 length is 15 residues. CDR1 is MNHEY and CDR2 is SVGAGI in the germline V gene. V lost 6 bases, J lost 2 bases, and 5 bases stayed unmatched. This CDR3 reads CASRDGLAGPYEQYF. The CDR3 DNA is TGTGCCAGCAGAGACGGACTAGCGGGGCCCTACGAGCAGTACTTC.